Below, 26 T cell receptor beta chains from the same sample are listed, as sequenced in a study of CD8 T cells in ankylosing spondylitis. Findings and caveats of the study: What seemed typical of ankylosing spondylitis blood was a TCR beta motif built from several highly homologous variants.

Their antigen targets remain unknown. TCRdb redid the calling of the 5' RACE reads with MiXCR, one entry per CDR3 protein. This sample yields fewer than 400,000 distinct CDR3 sequences, of which 20% to 25% are seen a single time; roughly a sixth belongs to the top ten. The sequencing input was blood, either unsorted or a sorted T cell fraction (not recorded which). All receptors come from a male donor with ankylosing spondylitis.

V is TRBV12-3 or TRBV12-4 and J is TRBJ2-5; a possible D gene is TRBD2 (6 bases). The CDR3 is 13 residues long. The V and J ends lost 7 bases and 7 bases respectively, with 16 bases between them. CDR3 sequence: CASNPGRGVTQYF. The CDR3 region has the DNA TGTGCCAGCAACCCGGGCCGCGGGGTGACCCAGTACTTC.

The rearrangement links TRBV5-6 to TRBJ2-5; 7 nucleotides align to TRBD1. Trimming cost V 3 bases and J 7 bases; bases outside gene matches: 6. Germline V CDR1 and CDR2: SGHDT, YYEEEE. The CDR3 runs 13 residues. The CDR3 region is CASSWGTVGTQYF. In nucleotides, the CDR3 is TGTGCCAGCAGCTGGGGGACAGTTGGGACCCAGTACTTC.

A few counts support this clonotype. The rearrangement uses TRBV14 and TRBJ2-7; D unresolved. From germline, CDR1 is SGHDN and CDR2 FVKESK. This CDR3 is 14 amino acids long. Trimming cost V 5 bases and J 1 base, with 12 bases left between them. The CDR3 sequence is CASSKIGTSYEQYF. CDR3 nucleotides: TGTGCCAGCAGCAAGATCGGCACATCCTACGAGCAGTACTTC.

This clonotype came up many times. V and J are TRBV7-3 and TRBJ2-1, with D possibly being TRBD1 (5 bases). The V gene's germline CDR1 is SGHTA and CDR2 FQGTGA. The CDR3 covers 13 residues. V was clipped by 5 bases and J by 8 bases, with 13 bases between them. The CDR3 DNA is TGTGCCAGCAGCCAATCCCAGGGCGATGAGCAGTTCTTC. Translation gives CASSQSQGDEQFF.

This clonotype showed up just a few times. V is TRBV12-3 or TRBV12-4 and J is TRBJ1-1; D is undetermined. V was pared by 6 bases and J by 1 base, with 12 bases between. The CDR3 is 14 amino acids. CDR3 region: CASRTYGENTEAFF. The CDR3 DNA follows: TGTGCCAGCAGGACCTATGGGGAGAACACTGAAGCTTTCTTT.

This rearrangement joins TRBV3-1 to TRBJ2-1; perhaps TRBD2 as D (6 bases). V was pared by 5 bases and J by 0 bases, with 17 bases between. CDR1 is LGHDT, CDR2 YNNKEL, per germline (reference sequence). The CDR3 covers 17 residues. CDR3 loop: CASSSGVWDVSYNEQFF. The DNA of the CDR3 is TGTGCCAGCAGCTCGGGAGTTTGGGACGTCTCCTACAATGAGCAGTTCTTC.

The V call is TRBV7-9, the J call TRBJ2-7; perhaps D is TRBD1 or TRBD2 (5 bases each). The length of the CDR3 is 15 residues. The ends were cut back, 5 bases at V and 3 bases at J, with 17 bases in the middle. Germline V gene sequence: CDR1 SEHNR, CDR2 FQNEAQ (reference sequence). CDR3 sequence (DNA): TGTGCCAGCAGCCCGGGGCAGACCGAAATCTACGAGCAGTACTTC. Protein: CASSPGQTEIYEQYF.

This clonotype was counted only a few times. The chain has TRBV24-1 and TRBJ2-3, with 8 bases fitting TRBD2. After removal of 7 bases from V and 1 base from J, the junction contained 12 bases not matched to a gene. Germline V gene sequence: CDR1 KGHDR, CDR2 SFDVKD. CDR3 length: 17 residues. CDR3 region: CATSSAGGRGGTDTQYF. The DNA of the CDR3 is TGTGCCACCAGCAGCGCGGGGGGACGGGGAGGCACAGATACGCAGTATTTT.

The chain uses TRBV5-5 and TRBJ1-4, with D perhaps matching TRBD1 (5 bases). V was cut by 0 bases and J by 2 bases, with 11 bases left in between. Germline V gene sequence: CDR1 SGHKS, CDR2 YYEKEE (reference sequence). CDR3 length: 16 residues. CDR3 amino acids: CASSLAARGTNEKLFF. The DNA for the CDR3 is TGTGCCAGCAGCTTGGCGGCCCGGGGGACTAATGAAAAACTGTTTTTT.

This clonotype has only a few counts. V gene TRBV5-1 combines with J gene TRBJ2-3; 7 nucleotides align to TRBD1. Germline V gene lookup returns CDR1 SGHRS and CDR2 YFSETQ. This CDR3 spans 15 amino acids. Trimming cost V 1 base and J 0 bases; bases outside gene matches: 2. CDR3 amino acids: CASSLNRGSTDTQYF. In DNA, the CDR3 is TGCGCCAGCAGCTTGAACAGGGGAAGCACAGATACGCAGTATTTT. Together with reference TRBV5-1 and TRBJ2-3, the CDR3 gives the full variable domain: KAGVTQTPRYLIKTRGQQVTLSCSPISGHRSVSWYQQTPGQGLQFLFEYFSETQRNKGNFPGRFSGRQFSNSRSEMNVSTLELGDSALYLCASSLNRGSTDTQYFGPGTRLTVL.

A few counts support this clonotype. The chain employs TRBV25-1 and TRBJ1-1; 7 bases fit TRBD1. V gave up 1 base and J gave up 7 bases; unmatched junction bases: 6. The germline V gene has CDR1 MGHDK and CDR2 SYGVNS. The CDR3 length is 14 residues. This chain's CDR3 is CASSEFRTGGEAFF. Here the CDR3 DNA reads TGTGCCAGCAGTGAATTCCGGACAGGAGGTGAAGCTTTCTTT. Combining the CDR3 with reference TRBV25-1 and TRBJ1-1 gives the whole variable domain EADIYQTPRYLVIGTGKKITLECSQTMGHDKMYWYQQDPGMELHLIHYSYGVNSTEKGDLSSESTVSRIRTEHFPLTLESARPSHTSQYLCASSEFRTGGEAFFGQGTRLTVV.

The rearrangement joins TRBV11-3 to TRBJ2-1, with a weak D call TRBD2 (6 bases). V was clipped by 1 base and J by 10 bases, with 11 bases between them. CDR3 size: 13 residues. Germline assignment: CDR1 SGHNT and CDR2 YENEEA. CDR3: CASSLGLAIEQFF. CDR3 in DNA: TGTGCCAGCAGCTTAGGTCTAGCGATAGAGCAGTTCTTC.

This clonotype has just a few counts. The chain has TRBV20-1 and TRBJ1-5; D is ambiguous. Germline values: CDR1 DFQATT, CDR2 SNEGSKA (reference sequence). Trimming stripped 5 bases from V and 8 bases from J, with 13 bases between. The CDR3 covers 12 residues. The CDR3 spells CSACRTGEPQHF. DNA of the CDR3: TGCAGTGCTTGTCGGACCGGCGAGCCCCAGCATTTT.

The rearrangement joins TRBV10-3 to TRBJ2-3; 14 bases line up with TRBD2. V shed 4 bases, J shed 1 base, and the junction held 10 bases outside the gene matches. Germline V gene lookup returns CDR1 ENHRY and CDR2 SYGVKD. The CDR3 has 19 residues. CDR3 loop: CAISVPLTSGGGGTDTQYF. CDR3 nucleotides: TGTGCCATCAGTGTCCCCTTGACTAGCGGGGGGGGCGGCACAGATACGCAGTATTTT.

This clonotype has a handful of counts. This chain uses TRBV3-1 with TRBJ1-1; D gene unclear. Germline V gene data show CDR1 as LGHDT and CDR2 as YNNKEL (reference sequence). V was cut by 4 bases and J by 3 bases, with 9 bases left in between. The CDR3 runs to 13 residues. Here the CDR3 DNA reads TGTGCCAGCAGCCTTCAGCGGGACACTGAAGCTTTCTTT. Translating it yields CASSLQRDTEAFF.

This clonotype was counted ten times or more. The chain employs TRBV12-3 or TRBV12-4 and TRBJ2-7; 11 bases map to TRBD2. The length of the CDR3 is 14 residues. The junction had 9 bases not matched to a gene; V was cut back by 7 bases and J by 7 bases. The CDR3 nucleotides are TGTGCCAGCACTGATAGCGGGAGGGCCCGAGAGCAGTACTTC. This translates into CASTDSGRAREQYF.

This clonotype was counted between two and nine times. The genes are TRBV5-1 and TRBJ1-1; 8 bases match TRBD1. From germline, CDR1 is SGHRS and CDR2 YFSETQ. The V and J ends lost 0 bases and 1 base, in that order; junction bases with no gene match: 2. The CDR3 runs to 15 residues. CDR3 sequence reads: CASSLEGTGNTEAFF. The DNA for the CDR3 is TGCGCCAGCAGCTTGGAAGGGACAGGGAACACTGAAGCTTTCTTT. Based on the CDR3 plus reference TRBV5-1 and TRBJ1-1, the full variable domain is KAGVTQTPRYLIKTRGQQVTLSCSPISGHRSVSWYQQTPGQGLQFLFEYFSETQRNKGNFPGRFSGRQFSNSRSEMNVSTLELGDSALYLCASSLEGTGNTEAFFGQGTRLTVV.

This chain uses TRBV6-2 or TRBV6-3 with TRBJ2-2, with D hard to call. There are 17 residues in the CDR3. CDR1 is MNHEY, CDR2 SVGEGT, per germline. The V gene lost 0 bases and the J gene lost 4 bases, with 15 bases spanning the gap. The CDR3 loop reads CASSYSKGRFLTGELFF. The CDR3 coding sequence is TGTGCCAGCAGTTACTCGAAGGGCAGGTTTCTCACCGGGGAGCTGTTTTTT.

This clonotype occurred a few times. This chain joins TRBV29-1 and TRBJ2-3, with 9 nucleotides matching TRBD1. J lost 0 bases, V lost 7 bases, and 2 bases had no gene match. The CDR3 has 13 amino acids. Germline assignment: CDR1 SQVTM and CDR2 ANQGSEA. CDR3 nucleotide sequence: TGCAGCGGGGGGACAGGGAGCACAGATACGCAGTATTTT. It translates to CSGGTGSTDTQYF.

This chain joins TRBV4-2 and TRBJ2-7, with 7 positions matching TRBD1. Germline V gene lookup returns CDR1 LGHNA and CDR2 YNFKEQ. The CDR3 length is 15 residues. The junction had 4 bases not matched to a gene; V was cut back by 0 bases and J by 2 bases. As DNA, the CDR3 is TGTGCCAGCAGCCAAGAGACAGGGTATGCCTACGAGCAGTACTTC. Translation gives CASSQETGYAYEQYF.

The chain has TRBV9 and TRBJ1-1, with a tentative D call TRBD1 (5 bases). V was cut by 0 bases and J by 12 bases, with 12 bases left in between. Germline values: CDR1 SGDLS, CDR2 YYNGEE. The CDR3 sequence is 12 residues long. CDR3 in DNA: TGTGCCAGCAGCGTAGTGCAGGGTCGGCCTTTCTTT. It translates to CASSVVQGRPFF.

This clonotype occurred a few times. This chain links TRBV20-1 with TRBJ2-7; D could derive from TRBD1 or TRBD2 (5 bases each). CDR1 is DFQATT, CDR2 SNEGSKA, per germline (reference sequence). The length of the CDR3 is 13 residues. Trimming took 3 bases from V and 7 from J, leaving 16 bases between them. In DNA form, the CDR3 reads TGCAGTGCTAGCCGGGACCTGAGTTTGGAGCAGTACTTC. Its translation is CSASRDLSLEQYF.

This rearrangement joins TRBV7-9 to TRBJ2-2, with D unresolved. CDR1 is SEHNR and CDR2 is FQNEAQ in the germline V gene (reference sequence). The V end was cut by 2 bases, the J end by 3 bases, with 7 bases between. This CDR3 has 14 amino acids. The CDR3, as DNA: TGTGCCAGCAGCTTAAGAGTTTACACCGGGGAGCTGTTTTTT. Amino acids: CASSLRVYTGELFF.

The chain links TRBV24-1 to TRBJ2-3, with 8 positions matching TRBD2. Germline CDR1 is KGHDR and CDR2 is SFDVKD. V gave up 7 bases and J gave up 3 bases; unmatched junction bases: 5. There are 14 residues in the CDR3. This CDR3 reads CATRGTRRTDTQYF. CDR3 DNA sequence: TGTGCCACCAGGGGGACTAGGAGAACAGATACGCAGTATTTT.

Many counts were recorded for this clonotype. The genes are TRBV11-2 and TRBJ1-2; 9 nucleotides match TRBD1. This CDR3 is built from 16 residues. From germline, CDR1 is SGHAT and CDR2 FQNNGV. V gave up 5 bases and J gave up 6 bases; unmatched junction bases: 13. CDR3 region: CASSGLDRGDLHGYTF. The CDR3 region has the DNA TGTGCCAGCAGCGGGCTTGACAGGGGGGACCTTCATGGCTACACCTTC.

This clonotype has just a few counts. This chain links TRBV20-1 with TRBJ2-5; no definite D call. Germline assignment: CDR1 DFQATT and CDR2 SNEGSKA (reference sequence). Trimming took 1 base from V and 2 from J, leaving 8 bases between them. The CDR3 is 13 residues long. The CDR3 region has the DNA TGCAGTGCTAGAGCGGGCTTTCAAGAGACCCAGTACTTC. This translates into CSARAGFQETQYF.